These 26 T cell receptor beta chains were all obtained from the same sample, sequenced in a study of cytomegalovirus exposure and HLA in healthy donors. PCR amplification relied on 60 Vbeta primers (plus 13 Jbeta primers). Method: immunoSEQ multiplex PCR; TCRdb's copy keeps in-frame clones and lacks some. The table lists about 120,000 clones, around four fifths of them singletons. Sequenced material: PBMCs. These receptors all stem from a man aged 55 to 70 in good health and CMV-seropositive.

This chain links TRBV30 with TRBJ1-1; TRBD1 might be the D (5 bases). This CDR3 region has 12 residues. Germline loops: CDR1 GTSNPN, CDR2 SVGIG (reference sequence). In DNA form, the CDR3 reads TGTGCGCTGGGCAGGGAGGACACTGAAGCTTTCTTT. Translating gives CALGREDTEAFF.

The genes are TRBV5-1 and TRBJ2-7; possible D gene TRBD2, 7 bases. Germline lookup yields CDR1 SGHRS and CDR2 YFSETQ. The CDR3 is 14 amino acids. V lost 1 base, J lost 5 bases, and 13 bases lay in between. CDR3 in amino acids: CASSLWGGADEQYF. CDR3 DNA sequence: TGCGCCAGCAGCTTGTGGGGGGGGGCGGACGAGCAGTACTTC.

The chain recombines TRBV7-3 with TRBJ2-2; 8 bases are shared with TRBD1. This CDR3 has 15 residues. Germline CDR1 reads SGHTA; CDR2 reads FQGTGA. With V trimmed by 4 bases and J by 3 bases, 4 bases remained unmatched. This chain's CDR3 is CASSYGQGHTGELFF. CDR3 bases: TGTGCCAGCAGCTATGGACAGGGCCACACCGGGGAGCTGTTTTTT.

This clone was recorded once. The chain links TRBV19 to TRBJ2-1, with a possible D match to TRBD2 (6 bases). V lost 7 bases, J lost 7 bases, and 23 bases lay in between. Germline V CDR1 and CDR2: LNHDA, SQIVND (reference sequence). The CDR3 has 16 amino acids. CDR3 sequence (DNA): TGTGCCAGTATCCGGTTAGGGGCTAGCGATAAAAATGAGCAGTTCTTC. Translating it yields CASIRLGASDKNEQFF.

This chain connects TRBV19 to TRBJ1-1, with 8 bases aligning to TRBD1. V shed 3 bases, J shed 6 bases, and the junction held 3 bases outside the gene matches. CDR3 size: 13 residues. CDR1 and CDR2 (germline): LNHDA, SQIVND (reference sequence). The chain's CDR3 is CASSMRQGSEAFF. The CDR3 DNA reads TGTGCCAGTAGTATGAGACAGGGGTCTGAAGCTTTCTTT.

This chain uses TRBV5-1 with TRBJ2-4; D is perhaps TRBD1 (6 bases). The CDR3 contains 14 residues. Between the trimmed V and J ends, which lost 3 bases and 3 bases, there was a span of 10 bases. Germline assignment: CDR1 SGHRS and CDR2 YFSETQ. CDR3 residues: CASSYRDNKNIQYF. CDR3 bases: TGCGCCAGCAGCTACCGGGACAACAAAAACATTCAGTACTTC. Full variable domain (remainder filled in from reference TRBV5-1 and TRBJ2-4): KAGVTQTPRYLIKTRGQQVTLSCSPISGHRSVSWYQQTPGQGLQFLFEYFSETQRNKGNFPGRFSGRQFSNSRSEMNVSTLELGDSALYLCASSYRDNKNIQYFGAGTRLSVL.

To note about this clone: A junction end diverges from the germline sequence, so it may reflect a read error. The CDR3 nucleotides read TGTGCTAGCAGCTTAGGGGTGAGCGGGAGGGTGGAGACCCAGTACTTC. Protein sequence: CASSLGVSGRVETQYF. The V gene is TRBV7-7, the J gene TRBJ2-5, with 10 bases lining up with TRBD2. CDR1 is SSHAT, CDR2 FNYEAQ, per germline (reference sequence). This CDR3 region has 16 residues.

This clone was picked up a small number of times. The chain has TRBV5-1 and TRBJ2-3; D perhaps matches TRBD2 (6 bases). The ends were cut back, 4 bases at V and 0 bases at J, with 18 bases in the middle. This CDR3 contains 17 residues. CDR1 is SGHRS, CDR2 YFSETQ, per germline. CDR3 sequence reads: CASSPGEFGASTDTQYF. The DNA for the CDR3 is TGCGCCAGCAGCCCGGGGGAGTTTGGGGCTAGCACAGATACGCAGTATTTT.

The chain uses TRBV2 and TRBJ2-2; D remains ambiguous. V lost 4 bases and J 2 bases, leaving 14 bases between the germline ends. The CDR3 is 16 amino acids. CDR1 is SNHLY, CDR2 FYNNEI, per germline. CDR3 sequence: CASSVQPSLNTGELFF. Here the CDR3 DNA reads TGTGCCAGCAGTGTACAGCCCTCCCTAAACACCGGGGAGCTGTTTTTT.

This clone was seen only a few times. The rearrangement links TRBV7-9 to TRBJ1-5; 7 nucleotides agree with TRBD1. In germline, CDR1 is SEHNR, CDR2 FQNEAQ (reference sequence). The ends lost 5 bases at V and 5 bases at J; junction bases unmatched: 12. The CDR3 consists of 16 residues. CDR3 bases: TGTGCCAGCAGCCAGGGACAGATGGAGTCGGATCAGCCCCAGCATTTT. Translated, it gives CASSQGQMESDQPQHF.

This rearrangement joins TRBV19 to TRBJ2-7, with 9 bases that match TRBD2. Looked up from germline, CDR1 is LNHDA and CDR2 is SQIVND (reference sequence). This CDR3 has 14 residues. The junction had 4 bases not matched to a gene; V was cut back by 3 bases and J by 4 bases. CDR3 coding DNA: TGTGCCAGTAGTATCCAGACTAGCGGATACGAGCAGTACTTC. This translates into CASSIQTSGYEQYF.

This clone was counted between two and nine times. V usage is TRBV5-1 and J usage is TRBJ2-3, with 14 bases lining up with TRBD2. The V gene's germline CDR1 is SGHRS and CDR2 YFSETQ. CDR3 length: 16 amino acids. Unmatched junction bases numbered 5, after V lost 4 bases and J lost 4 bases. CDR3 nucleotide sequence: TGCGCCAGCAGCCCCGGGACTAGCGGGGGTTCAGATACGCAGTATTTT. It specifies CASSPGTSGGSDTQYF.

The chain couples TRBV30 to TRBJ2-1, with 7 positions matching TRBD1. The ends lost 1 base at V and 15 bases at J; junction bases unmatched: 9. Germline V gene lookup returns CDR1 GTSNPN and CDR2 SVGIG (reference sequence). The CDR3 length is 12 residues. CDR3 bases: TGTGCCTGGAGTGCCGGGGACAGCCGGTCGTTCTTC. Amino acid sequence: CAWSAGDSRSFF.

This chain uses TRBV29-1 with TRBJ2-3; 9 nucleotides align to TRBD2. The CDR3 spans 15 residues. Germline V gives CDR1 SQVTM, CDR2 ANQGSEA. J was trimmed by 4 bases and V by 6 bases; bases with no gene match: 11. CDR3 bases: TGCAGCGTATCCACGGCTAGCGGGGTAGCAGATACGCAGTATTTT. As protein: CSVSTASGVADTQYF.

The chain is built from TRBV5-4 and TRBJ2-7; D is perhaps TRBD2 (6 bases). Trimming removed 3 bases at V and 2 bases at J, with 12 bases between. This CDR3 contains 14 residues. Germline V gene lookup returns CDR1 SGHNT and CDR2 YYREEE (reference sequence). The CDR3 region has the DNA TGTGCCAGCAGCTCGGGCGGGAACCCCTACGAGCAGTACTTC. Translation: CASSSGGNPYEQYF. Combining the CDR3 with reference TRBV5-4 and TRBJ2-7 gives the whole variable domain ETGVTQSPTHLIKTRGQQVTLRCSSQSGHNTVSWYQQALGQGPQFIFQYYREEENGRGNFPPRFSGLQFPNYSSELNVNALELDDSALYLCASSSGGNPYEQYFGPGTRLTVT.

As concerns this clone: This likely comes from a read error, as the CDR3 has no conserved phenylalanine or tryptophan at its end. V usage is TRBV18 and J usage is TRBJ1-2; 7 nucleotides line up with TRBD1. Per germline, CDR1 KGHSH and CDR2 LQKENI. Trimming took 3 bases from V and 4 from J; bases not matched to a gene: 8. The CDR3 length is 15 residues. The CDR3 loop reads CASSPLGTDPYGYTL. For the CDR3, the DNA is TGTGCCAGCTCACCCCTTGGGACAGACCCCTATGGCTACACCCTC.

The chain uses TRBV7-7 and TRBJ2-5; TRBD1 matches at 8 bases. J gave up 4 bases and V 4 bases, and 2 bases lay outside the gene matches. Germline loops: CDR1 SSHAT, CDR2 FNYEAQ (reference sequence). There are 13 residues in the CDR3. This CDR3 reads CASSSGQGETQYF. The DNA of the CDR3 is TGTGCCAGCAGCTCAGGACAGGGAGAGACCCAGTACTTC.

In this sample, this clone turned up a few times. The rearrangement links TRBV5-1 to TRBJ2-2, with 12 bases lining up with TRBD2. This CDR3 is built from 15 residues. Looked up from germline, CDR1 is SGHRS and CDR2 is YFSETQ. The V and J ends lost 6 bases and 3 bases, in that order; junction bases with no gene match: 3. CDR3 coding DNA: TGCGCCAGCAACCGACTAGCGGGAGACACCGGGGAGCTGTTTTTT. Encoded protein: CASNRLAGDTGELFF.

V usage is TRBV28 and J usage is TRBJ1-1; D remains ambiguous. Trimming removed 7 bases from V and 1 base from J, with 10 bases in between. Per the germline V gene, CDR1 is MDHEN and CDR2 is SYDVKM. The CDR3 spans 13 residues. For the CDR3, the DNA is TGTGCCAGCACAGTACCACAGAACACTGAAGCTTTCTTT. It codes for CASTVPQNTEAFF.

The CDR3 sequence: CASRYRGGFLNEQFF. As DNA, the CDR3 is TGTGCCAGTAGATATAGGGGAGGATTCCTCAATGAGCAGTTCTTC. This chain links TRBV19 with TRBJ2-1; TRBD2 is a possible D gene (6 bases). This CDR3 contains 15 residues. From germline, CDR1 is LNHDA and CDR2 SQIVND (reference sequence). V shed 6 bases and J shed 6 bases, with 18 bases lying between them.

This clone showed up just once. The chain is built from TRBV10-2 and TRBJ1-2; 8 positions match TRBD1. V was clipped by 4 bases and J by 0 bases; unmatched bases: 19. The germline V gene has CDR1 WSHSY and CDR2 SAAADI. This CDR3 region has 20 residues. The CDR3 DNA follows: TGCGCCAGCAGTGGTGTTTCGGAGGACAGGGAGGGAAAAGCTAACTATGGCTACACCTTC. It yields the protein CASSGVSEDREGKANYGYTF.

The chain employs TRBV7-8 and TRBJ2-1; D might be TRBD2 (6 bases). The CDR3 runs to 14 residues. Trimming took 5 bases from V and 5 from J, leaving 13 bases between them. CDR1 is SGHVS and CDR2 is FQNEAQ in the germline V gene. DNA for the CDR3: TGTGCCAGCAGCCGCCTGTCGGGGGACAATGAGCAGTTCTTC. This gives the protein CASSRLSGDNEQFF.

In its sample, this clone was seen a few times. The chain links TRBV28 to TRBJ1-2; D possibly corresponds to TRBD1 (5 bases). The germline V gene encodes CDR1 MDHEN and CDR2 SYDVKM. V shed 6 bases and J shed 0 bases, with 17 bases lying between them. The CDR3 loop spans 16 amino acids. This CDR3 is CASSPRQFLTNYGYTF. The DNA of the CDR3 is TGTGCCAGCAGCCCGAGACAGTTTCTGACTAACTATGGCTACACCTTC.

This clone turned up a few times. The chain combines TRBV2 with TRBJ2-7, with TRBD1 as a possible D gene (6 bases). Trimming pared 4 bases from V and 5 bases from J, leaving 9 bases between. This CDR3 contains 12 residues. Germline loops: CDR1 SNHLY, CDR2 FYNNEI. The DNA for the CDR3 is TGTGCCAGCAGTGTTAACAGGGACGAGCAGTACTTC. This translates into CASSVNRDEQYF.

The table lists this clone with a few counts. The CDR3 region is CASRRNRPSSYEQYF. In DNA, the CDR3 is TGTGCCAGCAGGAGGAACAGGCCCAGCTCCTACGAGCAGTACTTC. The chain links TRBV6-4 to TRBJ2-5; D may be TRBD1 (5 bases). Near its end, the DNA agrees better with TRBJ2-7, so the J call may be wrong. The CDR3 runs to 15 residues. CDR1 and CDR2 from the germline V gene are MRHNA and SNTAGT.

The genes are TRBV18 and TRBJ1-5, with TRBD1 identical over 9 bases. The CDR3 length is 16 residues. Germline assignment: CDR1 KGHSH and CDR2 LQKENI. Germline trimming cut 4 bases from V and 4 bases from J; bases unmatched to any gene: 8. CDR3 sequence: CASSQGQGRGNQPQHF. In DNA form, the CDR3 reads TGTGCCAGCTCACAGGGACAGGGTAGGGGGAATCAGCCCCAGCATTTT.